The source of this TCR beta chain is a study of T cells and Merkel cell carcinoma outcomes. Clones were sequenced by immunoSEQ multiplex PCR, and TCRdb holds only the in-frame ones, with some missing. The sample has about 19,000 clones; almost 85% are singletons. Germline V gene data show CDR1 as SEHNR and CDR2 as FQNEAQ (reference sequence). The V and J ends lost 2 bases and 3 bases respectively, with 14 bases between them. The CDR3 runs 15 residues. The chain combines TRBV7-9 with TRBJ2-7; the D gene is possibly TRBD2 (6 bases). This TCR was recovered from a human donor with Merkel cell carcinoma. The source material was tumor tissue from Merkel cell carcinoma. CDR3 amino acids: CASSLSTSGYYEQYF. CDR3 sequence (DNA): TGTGCCAGCAGCTTATCGACCAGCGGGTACTACGAGCAGTACTTC.